This TCR beta chain was observed in a study of cytotoxic CD8 clonotypes in ibrutinib-treated CLL. Repertoires were generated with immunoSEQ multiplex PCR, while TCRdb's copy carries only in-frame clones and drops some. The sample consists of 13,000 to 15,000 clones, 50% to 55% of them appearing once. Whole-study findings and limits: While tracking circulating CD8+ T-cell counts, baseline clonality exceeded that of age-matched healthy donors. Public clonotypes proved infrequent, and on treatment they shrank or remained steady.

Between the trimmed V and J ends, which lost 4 bases and 3 bases, there was a span of 14 bases. The CDR3 contains 16 residues. Germline values: CDR1 SGHNT, CDR2 YYREEE (reference sequence). This clone was recorded once. Its antigen is not identified. Sequences were derived from PBMCs, sampled at a 24-month disease-progression time point, from a patient treated with ibrutinib. The J gene is TRBJ2-6, the V gene TRBV5-4; D may be TRBD1 or TRBD2 (5 bases each). This clonotype was sampled from a human donor with chronic lymphocytic leukemia. The CDR3 is CASSPLGEGGANVLTF. In DNA form, the CDR3 reads TGTGCCAGCAGCCCGCTGGGGGAAGGTGGGGCCAACGTCCTGACTTTC.